A selection of T cell receptor beta chains follows, all from one sample in a study of blood T cell repertoires in COVID-19. TCRdb's table, derived via immunoSEQ multiplex PCR, lists solely in-frame clones and lacks some. Among about 140,000 clones, almost 90% were seen once, and the ten largest hold over 9.5%. Sequencing was carried out using peripheral blood. Receptors were obtained from a man aged 45-60 years with active or convalescent COVID-19. CDR3s include the opening cysteine and the closing phenylalanine or tryptophan. D genes are given only for firm matches. Only some rows state a clone size, as once, few, many or a class for expanded clones.

V	D	size	J	CDR3	DNA
TRBV11-2	NA	NA	TRBJ2-3	CASSPPTGYTDTQYF	TGTGCCAGCAGCCCGCCGACAGGATACACAGATACGCAGTATTTT
TRBV25-1	NA	NA	TRBJ1-2	CASSEFGGSYGYTF	TGTGCCAGCAGTGAATTTGGAGGGAGTTATGGCTACACCTTC
TRBV7-2	TRBD2	NA	TRBJ2-1	CASSPRTSGYNEQFF	TGTGCCAGCAGCCCCAGGACTAGTGGGTACAATGAGCAGTTCTTC
TRBV3-1/TRBV3-2	TRBD1	NA	TRBJ1-5	CASSQGAGGIGPQHF	TGTGCCAGCAGCCAAGGGGCAGGGGGCATTGGGCCCCAGCATTTT
TRBV7-2	NA	NA	TRBJ1-5	CASSPSAGNQPQHF	TGTGCCAGCAGCCCGTCGGCGGGGAATCAGCCCCAGCATTTT
TRBV30	TRBD2	NA	TRBJ2-5	CAWKTSGRAGETQYF	TGTGCCTGGAAGACTAGCGGGAGGGCCGGAGAGACCCAGTACTTC
TRBV6-6	NA	once	TRBJ2-3	CASSRTSTDTQYF	TGTGCCAGCAGCCGGACATCCACAGATACGCAGTATTTT
TRBV12-3/TRBV12-4	TRBD2	NA	TRBJ2-7	CASSPGGHEQYF	TGTGCCAGCAGTCCGGGGGGTCACGAGCAGTACTTC
TRBV19	NA	NA	TRBJ2-3	CASSIGQGYKDTQYF	TGTGCCAGTAGTATAGGGCAGGGCTATAAGGATACGCAGTATTTT
TRBV4-1	NA	NA	TRBJ1-5	CASSQEARQPQHF	TGCGCCAGCAGCCAAGAGGCCCGTCAGCCCCAGCATTTT
TRBV3-1/TRBV3-2	NA	NA	TRBJ1-6	CASSQASTGYNSPLHF	TGTGCCAGCAGCCAAGCTTCTACAGGCTATAATTCACCCCTCCACTTT
TRBV2	NA	NA	TRBJ2-7	CASSSHDWPYEQYF	TGTGCCAGCAGCTCCCATGATTGGCCCTACGAGCAGTACTTC
TRBV3-1/TRBV3-2	NA	NA	TRBJ2-7	CASSQTGEQYF	TGTGCCAGCAGCCAGACGGGGGAGCAGTACTTC
TRBV9	NA	NA	TRBJ2-1	CASSVRGVAPPYNEQFF	TGTGCCAGCAGCGTCCGGGGTGTAGCTCCCCCCTACAATGAGCAGTTCTTC
TRBV2	NA	NA	TRBJ1-2	CASRRTVSNYGYTF	TGTGCCAGCAGGCGGACAGTATCTAACTATGGCTACACCTTC
TRBV11-3	NA	few	TRBJ1-1	CASSLGSGGNTEAFF	TGTGCCAGCAGCTTAGGGTCAGGTGGGAACACTGAAGCTTTCTTT
TRBV7-3	NA	NA	TRBJ1-3	CASSSLGESGGNTIYF	TGTGCCAGCAGCTCCCTGGGAGAATCTGGTGGAAACACCATATATTTT
TRBV14	NA	NA	TRBJ2-3	CASSQDLGTRNTDTQYF	TGTGCCAGCAGCCAAGATCTCGGGACTCGAAACACAGATACGCAGTATTTT
TRBV4-2	TRBD2	NA	TRBJ2-3	CASSRLAENTDTQYF	TGTGCCAGCAGTCGACTAGCGGAGAACACAGATACGCAGTATTTT
TRBV27	TRBD1	NA	TRBJ2-7	CASSLAGTAYEQYF	TGTGCCAGCAGTTTAGCCGGGACAGCCTACGAGCAGTACTTC
TRBV4-1	TRBD2	NA	TRBJ2-1	CASSQETGLGDYNEQFF	TGCGCCAGCAGCCAAGAGACGGGACTAGGGGATTACAATGAGCAGTTCTTC
TRBV28	TRBD1	once	TRBJ2-7	CASSSSGTGKAYEQYF	TGTGCCAGCAGTTCATCCGGGACAGGAAAAGCCTACGAGCAGTACTTC
TRBV5-5	NA	few	TRBJ1-4	CASSLDLNEKLFF	TGTGCCAGCAGCTTGGACCTAAATGAAAAACTGTTTTTT
TRBV5-6	TRBD1	NA	TRBJ1-2	CASSSGQGTNYGYTF	TGTGCCAGCAGCTCTGGACAGGGGACAAACTATGGCTACACCTTC
TRBV11-1	NA	NA	TRBJ1-2	CASSIRGTYLDGYTF	TGTGCCAGCAGCATCAGGGGAACGTACTTAGATGGCTACACCTTC
TRBV5-1	NA	NA	TRBJ2-7	CASSLVGSGIPYEQYF	TGCGCCAGCAGCTTGGTAGGGTCAGGGATACCCTACGAGCAGTACTTC
TRBV7-2	TRBD1	NA	TRBJ1-1	CASSPRQGNYAEAFF	TGTGCCAGCAGCCCAAGACAGGGGAATTATGCTGAAGCTTTCTTT
TRBV28	TRBD2	NA	TRBJ2-1	CASSFGGLAGRGEQFF	TGTGCCAGCAGTTTCGGGGGACTAGCGGGACGGGGTGAGCAGTTCTTC
TRBV18	NA	NA	TRBJ2-5	CASSPSLEETQYF	TGTGCCAGCTCACCATCCTTAGAAGAGACCCAGTACTTC
TRBV24-1	NA	NA	TRBJ2-5	CATSDPNRGGETQYF	TGTGCCACCAGTGATCCTAATCGGGGAGGAGAGACCCAGTACTTC
TRBV7-2	TRBD2	NA	TRBJ2-1	CASSSKTSGVTYNEQFF	TGTGCCAGCAGTTCGAAGACTAGCGGGGTTACCTACAATGAGCAGTTCTTC
TRBV19	TRBD2	NA	TRBJ2-3	CASSPRTSGSVYTQYF	TGTGCCAGTAGTCCTAGGACTAGCGGGAGTGTGTATACGCAGTATTTT
TRBV29-1	NA	once	TRBJ2-3	CSGKGGTDTQYF	TGCAGCGGGAAGGGGGGCACAGATACGCAGTATTTT
TRBV10-1	TRBD1	NA	TRBJ2-7	CASSRRTGASYEQYF	TGCGCCAGCAGCCGGCGGACAGGGGCATCCTACGAGCAGTACTTC
TRBV19	TRBD1	NA	TRBJ2-3	CASKVGQVSTDTQYF	TGTGCCAGTAAAGTGGGACAGGTTAGCACAGATACGCAGTATTTT
TRBV28	TRBD1	once	TRBJ2-7	CASSRPGQSSYEQYF	TGTGCCAGCAGTCGACCGGGACAGAGCTCCTACGAGCAGTACTTC
TRBV6-5	NA	NA	TRBJ2-2	CASSYRESTGELFF	TGTGCCAGCAGTTACAGGGAGAGCACCGGGGAGCTGTTTTTT